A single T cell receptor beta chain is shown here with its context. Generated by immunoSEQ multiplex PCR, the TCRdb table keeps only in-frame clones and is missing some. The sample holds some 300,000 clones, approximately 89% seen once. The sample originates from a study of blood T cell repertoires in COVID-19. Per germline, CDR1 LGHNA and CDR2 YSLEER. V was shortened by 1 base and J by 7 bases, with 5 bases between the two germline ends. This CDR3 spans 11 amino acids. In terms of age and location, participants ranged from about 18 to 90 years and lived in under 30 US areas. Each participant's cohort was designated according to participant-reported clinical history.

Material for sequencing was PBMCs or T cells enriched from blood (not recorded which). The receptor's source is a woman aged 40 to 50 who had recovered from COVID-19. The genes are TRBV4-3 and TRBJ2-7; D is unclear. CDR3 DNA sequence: TGCGCCAGCAGCCAAGGACAAGAGCAGTACTTC. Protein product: CASSQGQEQYF.